The entry that follows covers one TCR beta chain sequence. The data stem from a study of T cell repertoires in MIS-A myocarditis. Libraries were prepared by immunoSEQ multiplex PCR; TCRdb keeps only in-frame clonotypes and omits some of them. The sample comprises 5,000 to 6,000 clones, more than 65% of which are singletons, and 64% rests with the top ten. After removal of 4 bases from V and 2 bases from J, the junction contained 6 bases not matched to a gene. Germline V lookup: CDR1 SGHRS, CDR2 YFSETQ. This CDR3 has 14 residues. J is TRBJ2-7 and V is TRBV5-1, with 7 bases lining up with TRBD1. The sequenced material came from interventricular septum heart tissue obtained at autopsy. This clonotype was sampled from a man younger than 35 with fulminant myocarditis from multisystem inflammatory syndrome in adults (MIS-A) after COVID-19. The CDR3: CASSPTGTTYEQYF. CDR3 DNA: TGCGCCAGCAGCCCGACAGGGACGACCTACGAGCAGTACTTC.